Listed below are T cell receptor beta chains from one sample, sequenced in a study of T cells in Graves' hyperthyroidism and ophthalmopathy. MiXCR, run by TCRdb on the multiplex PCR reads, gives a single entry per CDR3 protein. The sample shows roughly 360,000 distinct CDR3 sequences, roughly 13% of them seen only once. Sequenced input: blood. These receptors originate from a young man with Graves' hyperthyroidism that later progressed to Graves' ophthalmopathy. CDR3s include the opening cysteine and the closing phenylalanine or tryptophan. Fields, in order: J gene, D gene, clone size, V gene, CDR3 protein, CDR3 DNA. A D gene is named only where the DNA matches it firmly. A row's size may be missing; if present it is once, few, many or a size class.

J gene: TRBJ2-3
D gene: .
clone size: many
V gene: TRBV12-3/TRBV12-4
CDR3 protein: CASSSAGWWNTQYF
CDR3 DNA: TGTGCCAGCAGTTCAGCAGGATGGTGGAATACGCAGTATTTT

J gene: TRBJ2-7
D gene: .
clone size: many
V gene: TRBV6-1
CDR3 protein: CATGGGFPEQYF
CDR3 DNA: TGTGCCACTGGCGGAGGGTTCCCCGAGCAGTACTTC

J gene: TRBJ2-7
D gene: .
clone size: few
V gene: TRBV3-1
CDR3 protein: CASSPTSKRYEQYF
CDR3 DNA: TGTGCCAGCAGCCCCACCTCAAAACGATACGAGCAGTACTTC

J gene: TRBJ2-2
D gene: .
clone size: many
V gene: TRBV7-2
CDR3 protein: CASSLILAGGRELFF
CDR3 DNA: TGTGCCAGCAGCTTAATCCTCGCAGGAGGCCGGGAGCTGTTTTTT

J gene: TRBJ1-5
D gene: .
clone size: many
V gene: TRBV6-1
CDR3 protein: CASKGGLHQPQHF
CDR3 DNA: TGTGCCAGCAAGGGGGGCCTACATCAGCCCCAGCATTTT

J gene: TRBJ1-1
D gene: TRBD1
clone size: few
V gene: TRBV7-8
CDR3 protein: CASSPNPRQGANTEAFF
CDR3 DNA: TGTGCCAGCAGCCCCAACCCTCGACAGGGGGCGAACACTGAAGCTTTCTTT

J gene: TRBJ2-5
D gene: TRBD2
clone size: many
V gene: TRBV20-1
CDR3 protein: CSARGGGDQETQYF
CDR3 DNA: TGCAGTGCTAGAGGCGGGGGGGACCAAGAGACCCAGTACTTC

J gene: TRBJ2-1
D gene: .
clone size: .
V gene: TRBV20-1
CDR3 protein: CSAPPRVGAYNEQFF
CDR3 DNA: TGCAGTGCTCCCCCTCGGGTGGGGGCCTACAATGAGCAGTTCTTC

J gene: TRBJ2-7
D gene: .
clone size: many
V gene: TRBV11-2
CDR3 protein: CASSSPASSPGEDSYEQYF
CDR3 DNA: TGTGCCAGCAGCTCACCGGCTTCCTCTCCCGGGGAGGATTCCTACGAGCAGTACTTC

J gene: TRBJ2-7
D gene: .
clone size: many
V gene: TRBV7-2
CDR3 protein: CASSRSGDMAYEQYF
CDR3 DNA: TGTGCCAGCAGCCGGTCAGGGGACATGGCCTACGAGCAGTACTTC

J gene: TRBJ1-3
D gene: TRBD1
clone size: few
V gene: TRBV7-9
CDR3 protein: CASSRQGYSGNTIYF
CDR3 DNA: TGTGCCAGCAGCCGACAGGGCTACTCTGGAAACACCATATATTTT

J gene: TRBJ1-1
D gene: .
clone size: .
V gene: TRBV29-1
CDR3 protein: CSSKGGTEAFF
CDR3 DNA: TGCAGCTCCAAAGGGGGCACTGAAGCTTTCTTT

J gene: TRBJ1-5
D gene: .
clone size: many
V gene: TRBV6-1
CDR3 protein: CASSERQYSNQPQHF
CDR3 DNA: TGTGCCAGCAGTGAACGTCAATATAGCAATCAGCCCCAGCATTTT

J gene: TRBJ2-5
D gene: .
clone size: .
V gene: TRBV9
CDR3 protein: CASSILGRTGETQYF
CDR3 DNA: TGTGCCAGCAGCATCCTTGGACGGACGGGGGAGACCCAGTACTTC

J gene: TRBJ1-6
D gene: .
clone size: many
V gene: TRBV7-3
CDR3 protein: CASSLQGHSSPLHF
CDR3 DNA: TGTGCCAGCAGCCTGCAGGGGCATAGTTCACCCCTCCACTTT

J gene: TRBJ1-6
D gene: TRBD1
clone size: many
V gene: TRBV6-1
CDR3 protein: CASSRQGNNSPLHF
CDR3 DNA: TGTGCCAGCAGTCGACAGGGAAATAATTCACCCCTCCACTTT

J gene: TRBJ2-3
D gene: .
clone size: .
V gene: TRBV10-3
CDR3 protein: CAISESWLARTDTQYF
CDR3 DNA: TGTGCCATCAGTGAGTCGTGGCTAGCCCGCACAGATACGCAGTATTTT

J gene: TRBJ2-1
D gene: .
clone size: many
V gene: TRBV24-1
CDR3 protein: CATSDLNEQFF
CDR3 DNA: TGTGCCACCAGTGATCTCAATGAGCAGTTCTTC

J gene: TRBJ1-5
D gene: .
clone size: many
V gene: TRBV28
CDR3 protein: CASSPEVYSNQPQHF
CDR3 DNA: TGTGCCAGCAGTCCCGAAGTATATAGCAATCAGCCCCAGCATTTT

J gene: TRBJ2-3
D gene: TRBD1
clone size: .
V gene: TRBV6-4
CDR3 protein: CASSDGTGGTDTQYF
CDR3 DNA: TGTGCCAGCAGTGACGGGACAGGGGGCACAGATACGCAGTATTTT

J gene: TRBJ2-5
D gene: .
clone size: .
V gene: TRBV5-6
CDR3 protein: CASRRLGHYQETQYF
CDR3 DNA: TGTGCCAGCAGGCGACTAGGGCATTACCAAGAGACCCAGTACTTC

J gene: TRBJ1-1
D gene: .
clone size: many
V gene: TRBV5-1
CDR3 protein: CASSAGTADTEAFF
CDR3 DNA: TGCGCCAGCAGCGCCGGGACGGCCGACACTGAAGCTTTCTTT

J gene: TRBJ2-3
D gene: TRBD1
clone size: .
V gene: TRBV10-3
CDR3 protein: CAISEGGTGRGTDTQYF
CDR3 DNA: TGTGCCATCAGTGAGGGAGGAACGGGCAGGGGGACAGATACGCAGTATTTT

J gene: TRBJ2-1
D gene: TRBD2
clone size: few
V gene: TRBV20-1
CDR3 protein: CSARDRLAGGLNEQFF
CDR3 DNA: TGCAGTGCTAGAGATCGCCTAGCGGGGGGACTCAATGAGCAGTTCTTC

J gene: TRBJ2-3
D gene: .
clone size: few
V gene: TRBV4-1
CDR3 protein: CASSQEGGTQYF
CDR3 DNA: TGCGCCAGCAGCCAAGAAGGGGGTACGCAGTATTTT

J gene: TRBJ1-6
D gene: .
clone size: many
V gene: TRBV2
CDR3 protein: CASSVEDSYNSPLHF
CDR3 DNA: TGTGCCAGCAGTGTAGAGGACTCCTATAATTCACCCCTCCACTTT

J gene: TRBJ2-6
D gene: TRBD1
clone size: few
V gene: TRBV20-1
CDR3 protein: CSARYTGGGANVLTF
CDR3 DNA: TGCAGTGCTAGATATACAGGGGGTGGGGCCAACGTCCTGACTTTC

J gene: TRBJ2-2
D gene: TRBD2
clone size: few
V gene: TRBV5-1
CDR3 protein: CGSGEGANTGELFF
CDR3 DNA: TGCGGCAGCGGGGAGGGCGCGAACACCGGGGAGCTGTTTTTT

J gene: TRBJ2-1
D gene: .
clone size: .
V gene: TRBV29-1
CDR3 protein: CSVEAGYNEQFF
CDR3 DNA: TGCAGCGTTGAAGCCGGGTACAATGAGCAGTTCTTC

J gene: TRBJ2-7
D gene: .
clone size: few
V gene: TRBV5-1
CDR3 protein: CASSFFRDSYEQYF
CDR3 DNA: TGCGCCAGCAGCTTTTTTAGGGACTCCTACGAGCAGTACTTC

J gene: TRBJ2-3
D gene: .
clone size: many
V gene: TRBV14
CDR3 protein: CASSRFSTDTQYF
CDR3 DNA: TGTGCCAGCAGTCGTTTTAGCACAGATACGCAGTATTTT

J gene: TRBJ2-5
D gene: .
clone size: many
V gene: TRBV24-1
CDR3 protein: CATSGFDIQETQYF
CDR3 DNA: TGTGCCACCAGTGGATTCGACATACAAGAGACCCAGTACTTC

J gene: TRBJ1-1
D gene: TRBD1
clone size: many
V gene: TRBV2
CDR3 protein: CASRYRGQGERDTEAFF
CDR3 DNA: TGTGCCAGCAGATACAGGGGGCAAGGCGAGAGGGACACTGAAGCTTTCTTT

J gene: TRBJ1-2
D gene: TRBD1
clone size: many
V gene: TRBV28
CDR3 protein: CASGQGGYGYTF
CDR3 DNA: TGTGCCAGCGGACAGGGAGGCTATGGCTACACCTTC

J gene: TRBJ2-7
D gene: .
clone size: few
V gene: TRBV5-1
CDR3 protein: CASSLDRNEQYF
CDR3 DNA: TGCGCCAGCAGCTTGGACAGGAACGAGCAGTACTTC

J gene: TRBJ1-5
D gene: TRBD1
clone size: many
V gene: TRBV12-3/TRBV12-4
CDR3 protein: CASRGDRDNQPQHF
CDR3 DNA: TGTGCCAGCAGGGGGGACAGGGACAATCAGCCCCAGCATTTT

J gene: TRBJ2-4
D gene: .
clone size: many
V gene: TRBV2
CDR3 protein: CASSTGRSGPRAAKNIQYF
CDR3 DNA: TGTGCCAGCAGTACTGGGAGGAGCGGGCCGAGGGCGGCCAAAAACATTCAGTACTTC

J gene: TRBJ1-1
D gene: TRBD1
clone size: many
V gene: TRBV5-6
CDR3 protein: CASSSTGGLGNTEAFF
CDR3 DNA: TGTGCCAGCAGTTCCACAGGGGGCTTAGGGAACACTGAAGCTTTCTTT

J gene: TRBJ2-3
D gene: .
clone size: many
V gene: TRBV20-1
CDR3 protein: CSARGAGDPWIDTQYF
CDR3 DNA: TGCAGTGCTAGAGGGGCAGGGGATCCGTGGATAGATACGCAGTATTTT

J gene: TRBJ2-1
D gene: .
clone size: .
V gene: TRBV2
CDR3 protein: CASSERQANEQFF
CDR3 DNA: TGTGCCAGCAGTGAACGCCAAGCGAATGAGCAGTTCTTC

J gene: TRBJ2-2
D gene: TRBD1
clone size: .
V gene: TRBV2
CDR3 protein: CASSETGGANTGELFF
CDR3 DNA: TGTGCCAGCAGTGAAACAGGGGGCGCGAACACCGGGGAGCTGTTTTTT

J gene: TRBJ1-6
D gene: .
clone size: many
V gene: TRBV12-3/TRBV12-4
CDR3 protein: CASSLVVAGSIASPLHF
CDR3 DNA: TGTGCCAGCAGTTTAGTGGTCGCGGGCAGCATCGCGTCACCCCTCCACTTT

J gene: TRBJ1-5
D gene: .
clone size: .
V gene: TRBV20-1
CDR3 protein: CSARAGYQPQHF
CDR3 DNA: TGCAGTGCTAGGGCCGGTTATCAGCCCCAGCATTTT

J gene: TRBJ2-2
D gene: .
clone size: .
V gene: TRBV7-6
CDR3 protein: CASSPSGGVRTGELFF
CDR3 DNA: TGTGCCAGCAGCCCCTCCGGTGGGGTTAGGACCGGGGAGCTGTTTTTT

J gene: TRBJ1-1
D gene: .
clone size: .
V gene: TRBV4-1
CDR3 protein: CASSQDPGARTEAFF
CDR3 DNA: TGCGCCAGCAGCCAAGATCCAGGGGCCAGGACTGAAGCTTTCTTT

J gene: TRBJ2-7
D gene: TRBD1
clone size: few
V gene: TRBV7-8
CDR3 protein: CASSLGTGVSLGQYF
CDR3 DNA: TGTGCCAGCAGCTTAGGAACAGGGGTTTCTCTAGGGCAGTACTTC

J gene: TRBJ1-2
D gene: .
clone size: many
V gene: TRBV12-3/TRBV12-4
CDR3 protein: CASSQERSIGYTF
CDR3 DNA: TGTGCCAGCAGCCAAGAGAGAAGCATTGGCTACACCTTC

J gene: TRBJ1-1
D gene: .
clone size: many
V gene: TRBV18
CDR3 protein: CASSSAGGVDTEAFF
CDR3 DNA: TGTGCCAGCTCATCCGCCGGGGGGGTGGACACTGAAGCTTTCTTT

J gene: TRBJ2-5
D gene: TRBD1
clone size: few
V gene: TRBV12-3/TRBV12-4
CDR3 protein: CASTLRTGQETQYF
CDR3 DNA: TGTGCCAGCACCCTTAGGACAGGACAAGAGACCCAGTACTTC

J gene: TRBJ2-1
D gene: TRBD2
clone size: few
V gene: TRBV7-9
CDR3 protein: CASSLRWRGGSYNEQFF
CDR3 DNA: TGTGCCAGCAGCCTCAGATGGCGGGGGGGGTCCTACAATGAGCAGTTCTTC

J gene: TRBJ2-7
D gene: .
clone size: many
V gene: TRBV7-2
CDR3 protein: CASSPRQDWREQYF
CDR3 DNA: TGTGCCAGCAGCCCTCGACAGGACTGGAGGGAGCAGTACTTC

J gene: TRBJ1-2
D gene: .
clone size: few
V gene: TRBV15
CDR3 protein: CATSRNTESYGHTF
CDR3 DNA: TGTGCCACCAGCAGAAATACAGAGAGCTATGGCCACACCTTC

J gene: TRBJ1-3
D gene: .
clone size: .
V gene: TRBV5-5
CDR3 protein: CASSSSGQLSGNTIYF
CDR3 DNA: TGTGCCAGCAGCTCTTCCGGACAGCTCTCTGGAAACACCATATATTTT

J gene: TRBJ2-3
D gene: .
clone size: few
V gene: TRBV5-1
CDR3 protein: CASSWDFITDTQYF
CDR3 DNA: TGCGCCAGCAGCTGGGACTTTATCACAGATACGCAGTATTTT

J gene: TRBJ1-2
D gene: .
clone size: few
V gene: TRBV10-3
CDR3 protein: CAISELNTDGYTF
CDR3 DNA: TGTGCCATCAGTGAGTTAAATACAGATGGCTACACCTTC

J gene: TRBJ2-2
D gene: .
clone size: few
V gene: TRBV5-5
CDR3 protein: CASSLGAGTGELFF
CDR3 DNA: TGTGCCAGCAGCTTGGGGGCCGGGACCGGGGAGCTGTTTTTT

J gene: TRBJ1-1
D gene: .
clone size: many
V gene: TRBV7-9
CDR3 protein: CASSSPWGQGEAFF
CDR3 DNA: TGTGCCAGCAGCTCTCCTTGGGGCCAAGGTGAAGCTTTCTTT

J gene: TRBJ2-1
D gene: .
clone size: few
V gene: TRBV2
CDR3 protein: CASSGNGYNEQFF
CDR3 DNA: TGTGCCAGCAGTGGAAATGGCTACAATGAGCAGTTCTTC

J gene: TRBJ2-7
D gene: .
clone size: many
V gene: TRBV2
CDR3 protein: CASSEARSPPYEQYF
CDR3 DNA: TGTGCCAGCAGTGAAGCGCGGAGCCCCCCCTACGAGCAGTACTTC

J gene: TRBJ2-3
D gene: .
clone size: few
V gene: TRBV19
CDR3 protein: CASSITLGDTQYF
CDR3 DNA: TGTGCCAGTAGTATAACGCTTGGAGATACGCAGTATTTT